This T cell receptor beta chain comes out of a study of shared clonotypes between healthy human individuals (dated by TCRdb to about 2020). Some background on the complete study: A few men and a couple of women, aged 18 to 49 years, made up the cohort. Different laboratories and diverse techniques were used to prepare libraries and sequence TCR repertoires, to increase sequencing depth and limit assay-specific biases. To estimate repertoire size and how much clonotypes are shared between individuals, the study performed deep sequencing of blood TCR repertoires from a few healthy adults. Each donor's leukapheresis produced roughly between roughly 0.94 and 9.5 billion PBMCs. For each donor, CD4 naive and CD4 memory were each given three plates, CD8 naive was given two plates, and CD8 memory was given one plate.

With regard to this clone: No cognate antigen has been identified for it. No clone much larger than this one lies a single base away; base qualities are absent.

The research as a whole found: Based on pairwise subsampling, the degree of clonotype sharing among donors was expected to be affected by sequencing depth. About 5% of naive CD4, 3% to 4% of naive CD8, about 2.5% of memory CD4, and around 0.4% of memory CD8 clonotypes were shared across four donors. Even with the large sequencing depth, rarefaction of the sorted-subset datasets indicated that sequencing was incomplete. Naive subsets generally had larger estimated clonotype richness than memory subsets did. Sampling was limited to blood, and TCR repertoires in tissue likely differ from TCR repertoires in blood. Because the study included a small number of donors, the genetic and exposure-history diversity represented was limited. Clonotypes shared by all four sorted-subset donors showed higher generation probabilities than non-shared clonotypes.

Using the deep immunoSEQ assay, TCR CDR3 regions were amplified from genomic DNA by multiplex PCR. For each cell subset, the extracted genomic DNA was distributed evenly across all wells of several immunoSEQ 96-well plates, and each plate served as one replicate. For sorted subsets, each replicate PCR was loaded with around 200 ng genomic DNA, equivalent to 25,000 to 35,000 T cell genomes. Purified libraries were measured with a Qubit 3.0 fluorometer, size-checked on a Bioanalyzer 2100, and measured again with the KAPA Library Quantification kit. Each immunoSEQ 96-well plate was sequenced on its own single-read 150-cycle Illumina NextSeq 550 flow cell. The original pipeline was this. Because only junctional sequences without quality scores were contained in the immunoSEQ output, filtering matching that applied to full-length reads could not be performed. Sequences were annotated with PyIR, a Python wrapper for IgBLAST v1.9, and V/J genes and CDR3 were assigned using IMGT germline references. Reads were filtered out if the reads had weak V/J assignments (E-value above 1e-6), no CDR3, stop codons, out-of-frame junctions, or ambiguous translated residues. V3J clonotypes were defined as sequences sharing the same inferred V gene, J gene, and CDR3 amino acid sequence. Percentage overlap between repertoires was computed as shared unique clonotypes divided by the size of the smaller repertoire. RTK rarefaction, the Chao1 estimator, and Recon v2.1 estimates of unobserved clonotypes were used to assess repertoire richness. Generation probabilities were computed with OLGA for all TCRbeta clonotypes obtained by the gDNA method from four donors. Sourced from immuneACCESS, this table was stored by TCRdb with only in-frame sequences that have V and J called. A share of the clones is absent; for the studies checked, an unresolved V gene accounts for under half, and the remainder has no known explanation. V and J calls and clone size are as listed in that table; D and trimming were resolved from the DNA. This sample is represented by about 2.1 million clones; around 95% of them were singletons. The ten largest clonotypes hold roughly 1.7% of the sample.

CD8 naive samples consisted of CD45RO-negative cells that were positively selected for CCR7, yielding a CD45RA+CCR7+ population without TemRA cells. The donors were healthy, HIV-negative adults who had no recently reported acute infections or vaccinations. Every donor was a Caucasian adult residing in Nashville, Tennessee, USA. Blood was collected by leukapheresis, and PBMCs were isolated by Ficoll-Histopaque density gradient centrifugation and then cryopreserved in liquid nitrogen vapor phase. Analytical flow cytometry was used to check the purity and quantity of each magnetically sorted T cell population. Each sorted fraction had its genomic DNA isolated and then quantified by UV absorbance on a Nanodrop 2000c. From a lookup of the germline V gene (reference sequence), CDR1 and CDR2 are MNHEY and SMNVEV. The germline ends are 21 bases apart after V is trimmed by 4 bases and J by 5 bases. The CDR3 contains 16 residues, cysteine and phenylalanine counted. Just the 48-base CDR3 DNA is kept, in frame starting at base 1.

The clonotype was recovered from a man aged 18 to 35 in good health. Some clones in this sample may be carry-over from other donors' samples. Material: naive CD8+ T cells from PBMCs. What this sample's cell subset or site label stands for: CD45RA+CCR7+. The sequence is built from TRBV27 and TRBJ2-7, and the D gene may be TRBD1, 5 bases matching. The CDR3: CASSSFQGRSGHEQYF. The DNA is as follows: TGTGCCAGCAGTTCCTTCCAGGGCAGGTCTGGGCACGAGCAGTACTTC.